These 8 T cell receptor beta chains originate from one sample sequenced in a study of blood T cell repertoires in COVID-19. Sequencing was performed with immunoSEQ multiplex PCR; in TCRdb, only in-frame clones are kept and a portion is missing. The sample records roughly 240,000 clones, around 86% being singletons. Sequenced input: PBMCs or T cells enriched from blood (not recorded which). The receptors were sampled from a woman aged 45 to 65 who had recovered from COVID-19.

The chain has TRBV6-4 and TRBJ2-3, with D uncertain. V was shortened by 7 bases and J by 4 bases, with 18 bases between the two germline ends. This CDR3 spans 15 amino acids. Germline CDR1 and CDR2: MRHNA and SNTAGT. The CDR3 region is CASTSGSMFSDTQYF. CDR3 coding DNA: TGTGCCAGCACCTCGGGTAGCATGTTCTCAGATACGCAGTATTTT.

The V and J genes are TRBV6-5 and TRBJ1-2; 7 bases line up with TRBD1. In germline, CDR1 is MNHEY, CDR2 SVGAGI. This CDR3 has 13 residues. Unmatched junction bases numbered 7, after V lost 5 bases and J lost 7 bases. The DNA for the CDR3 is TGTGCCAGCAGTCAATACAGGGGATCTGGCTACACCTTC. Translating gives CASSQYRGSGYTF.

The chain has TRBV9 and TRBJ1-6; D perhaps matches TRBD1 (6 bases). Germline CDR1 is SGDLS and CDR2 is YYNGEE. This CDR3 is 17 amino acids long. V lost 0 bases, J lost 7 bases, and 17 bases lay in between. CDR3 coding DNA: TGTGCCAGCAGCGTAGGGTTTCGGACAGCAAGAAATTCACCCCTCCACTTT. Translated, it gives CASSVGFRTARNSPLHF.

This chain joins TRBV2 and TRBJ2-3; 8 bases line up with TRBD2. J gave up 3 bases and V 7 bases, and 6 bases lay outside the gene matches. The CDR3 has 14 amino acids. CDR1 and CDR2 (germline): SNHLY, FYNNEI. The CDR3 bases are TGTGCCAGCATAGGCGGGGGGCTGACAGATACGCAGTATTTT. Translating gives CASIGGGLTDTQYF.

The V gene is TRBV19, the J gene TRBJ1-6; D ambiguous. Deletions cut 3 bases from V and 6 bases from J, with 6 bases between. Germline CDR1 LNHDA, CDR2 SQIVND (reference sequence). The CDR3 has 13 amino acids. For the CDR3, the DNA is TGTGCCAGTAGTATCGGTTCTAATTCACCCCTCCACTTT. Translated, it gives CASSIGSNSPLHF.

The chain has TRBV18 and TRBJ2-1, with 12 bases aligning to TRBD2. The length of the CDR3 is 15 residues. CDR1 and CDR2 from the germline V gene are KGHSH and LQKENI. The junction had 4 bases not matched to a gene; V was cut back by 3 bases and J by 7 bases. The CDR3 sequence is CASSPRTSGKNEQFF. In DNA form, the CDR3 reads TGTGCCAGCTCACCGAGGACTAGCGGGAAGAATGAGCAGTTCTTC. Variable domain in full (rest from reference TRBV18 and TRBJ2-1): NAGVMQNPRHLVRRRGQEARLRCSPMKGHSHVYWYRQLPEEGLKFMVYLQKENIIDESGMPKERFSAEFPKEGPSILRIQQVVRGDSAAYFCASSPRTSGKNEQFFGPGTRLTVL.

This rearrangement joins TRBV6-6 to TRBJ2-2, with D unclear. CDR3 length: 16 amino acids. The V end lost 7 bases, the J end lost 0 bases, and 15 bases lay between the germline ends. Germline V gene sequence: CDR1 MNHNY, CDR2 SVGAGI (reference sequence). In nucleotides, the CDR3 is TGTGCCAGCACCCTACTCGCAACTGCGAACACCGGGGAGCTGTTTTTT. Amino acids: CASTLLATANTGELFF.

The CDR3 DNA is TGTGCCAGCGTCAGTGGGACAGAGGGAAACACCATATATTTT. It yields the protein CASVSGTEGNTIYF. The rearrangement joins TRBV6-5 to TRBJ1-3; 7 bases are a match to TRBD1. The ends lost 8 bases at V and 4 bases at J; junction bases unmatched: 8. Germline V CDR1 and CDR2: MNHEY, SVGAGI. The CDR3 contains 14 residues.